The clone carrying this T cell receptor (beta chain) was recorded many times. TCRdb recomputed calls from the RT-PCR reads with MiXCR, one row per CDR3 protein. In the table there are about 700,000 distinct CDR3 sequences, approximately 15% of which are singletons. Trimming cost V 10 bases and J 9 bases; bases outside gene matches: 19. The CDR3 has 16 residues. The V gene's germline CDR1 is MNHNY and CDR2 SVGAGI (reference sequence). The source is a female donor in good health, serving as a healthy control. The sequenced material came from memory CD4+ T cells from blood. The chain recombines TRBV6-6 with TRBJ2-1; 9 positions match TRBD1. For the CDR3, the DNA is TGTGCCACCCAAAGACCCGGACAGGGGACTTCGGGTGAGCAGTTCTTC. Its protein product is CATQRPGQGTSGEQFF.